The 6 T cell receptor beta chains below all came from one sample that was sequenced in a study of preoperative IRX-2 immunotherapy in early breast cancer. TCRdb keeps only in-frame clones here, not all; method: immunoSEQ multiplex PCR. The sample shows roughly 99,000 clones, around 86% of them seen only once. Treatment described: preoperative locoregional IRX-2 cytokine immunotherapy. Here the sequenced sample was tumor tissue, taken after IRX-2 immunotherapy. The source of these receptors is a human donor with breast cancer.

The chain combines TRBV5-1 with TRBJ2-1, with a possible D match to TRBD1 (5 bases). With 0 bases removed from V and 0 bases from J, the gap between germline ends came to 13 bases. Germline CDR1 is SGHRS and CDR2 is YFSETQ. The CDR3 extends over 17 amino acids. Written as DNA, the CDR3 is TGCGCCAGCAGCTTGGAGTACGGACAAAGCTCCTACAATGAGCAGTTCTTC. This gives the protein CASSLEYGQSSYNEQFF.

This clone was seen only once. The chain uses TRBV6-8 and TRBJ2-7; D perhaps matches TRBD1 (5 bases). The CDR3 extends over 15 amino acids. The germline gives CDR1 MNHGY, CDR2 SAAAGT. With 4 bases removed from V and 2 bases from J, the gap between germline ends came to 15 bases. CDR3 DNA sequence: TGTGCCAGCAGTTCCAGGGTTGTGAGCCCCTACGAGCAGTACTTC. Translation: CASSSRVVSPYEQYF.

This clone has only one observation. This chain connects TRBV28 to TRBJ1-3; D is undetermined. This CDR3 contains 15 residues. Germline values: CDR1 MDHEN, CDR2 SYDVKM. V lost 3 bases, J lost 3 bases, and 12 bases lay in between. The CDR3 DNA follows: TGTGCCAGCAGTTTTGGCAGGCGTGGTGGAAACACCATATATTTT. Translating gives CASSFGRRGGNTIYF.

The genes are TRBV28 and TRBJ1-5; D may be TRBD1 (5 bases). The ends were cut back, 7 bases at V and 7 bases at J, with 20 bases in the middle. Germline values: CDR1 MDHEN, CDR2 SYDVKM. The CDR3 is 15 amino acids. CDR3 amino acids: CASTPGEGRIQPQHF. CDR3 bases: TGTGCCAGCACCCCTGGGGAGGGGCGCATCCAGCCCCAGCATTTT.

This chain links TRBV19 with TRBJ1-5; D is unclear. The V end lost 5 bases, the J end lost 4 bases, and 9 bases lay between the germline ends. Germline lookup yields CDR1 LNHDA and CDR2 SQIVND (reference sequence). The CDR3 length is 13 residues. CDR3 sequence: CASSFSYNQPQHF. In DNA form, the CDR3 reads TGTGCCAGTAGTTTCAGCTATAATCAGCCCCAGCATTTT.

The V call is TRBV19, the J call TRBJ1-1, with D unresolved. Germline V gene sequence: CDR1 LNHDA, CDR2 SQIVND (reference sequence). The V end was cut by 1 base, the J end by 6 bases, with 24 bases between. CDR3 length: 18 amino acids. CDR3 in amino acids: CASSIVQAGLLFHPEAFF. The CDR3 DNA sequence: TGTGCCAGTAGTATAGTCCAGGCCGGGCTCCTCTTTCATCCTGAAGCTTTCTTT.